This T cell receptor (beta chain) is drawn from a study of blood T cell repertoires in COVID-19. As for the study in general: Some COVID-19 samples were acute and others convalescent; all came from the United States, Italy and Spain. The cDNA or gDNA used as material had been derived from T cells, B-cell-depleted T cells, or PBMCs.

This CDR3 has 14 amino acids. Per the germline V gene, CDR1 is LGHNA and CDR2 is YSLEER. V was shortened by 0 bases and J by 8 bases, with 10 bases between the two germline ends. In the authors' workflow: Estimation of nucleated cell counts relied on the amplification of reference gene primers. TCRdb keeps only in-frame clones here, not all; method: immunoSEQ multiplex PCR. For V, J and clone size, that table is used; D and trimming come from the DNA. The profile shows some 240,000 clones, around 83% of them singletons. Sequencing was carried out using peripheral blood. The chain joins TRBV4-3 to TRBJ1-4, with D perhaps TRBD1 (6 bases). The clonotype was recovered from a woman between 40 and 50 years old who had recovered from COVID-19. The CDR3 spells CASSQETGNEKLFF. CDR3 in DNA: TGCGCCAGCAGCCAAGAAACAGGGAACGAAAAACTGTTTTTT.